This T cell receptor (beta chain) was identified during a study of blood T cell repertoires in COVID-19. Sequencing was performed with immunoSEQ multiplex PCR; in TCRdb, only in-frame clones are kept and a portion is missing. The sample shows approximately 80,000 clones, around 91% of them seen only once. Germline values: CDR1 SGDLS, CDR2 YYNGEE. The CDR3 covers 15 residues. The germline V and J ends were trimmed by 4 bases and 2 bases, with 15 bases remaining between them. This sequence joins TRBV9 and TRBJ2-5; the D gene is possibly TRBD1 (6 bases). Source material: peripheral blood. The sequence was collected from a woman in her forties or fifties in a cohort sampled during active COVID-19. The CDR3: CASSPLWTAQETQYF. The CDR3 bases are TGTGCCAGCAGCCCCCTATGGACAGCACAAGAGACCCAGTACTTC.